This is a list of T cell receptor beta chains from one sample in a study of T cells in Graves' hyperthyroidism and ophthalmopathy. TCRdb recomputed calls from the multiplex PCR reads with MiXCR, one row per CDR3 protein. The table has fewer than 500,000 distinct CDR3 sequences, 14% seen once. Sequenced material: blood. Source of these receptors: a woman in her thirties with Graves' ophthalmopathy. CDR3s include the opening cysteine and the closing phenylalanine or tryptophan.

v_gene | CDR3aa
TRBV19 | CASTLGPTDSPLHF
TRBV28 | CASSLSGLAGGYTQYF
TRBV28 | CASSLRTGAGVVHGYTF
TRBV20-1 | CSARDLVRGQGNGWYNEQFF
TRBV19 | CASSILAGGVNEQYF
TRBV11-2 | CASSLTGSNSPLHF
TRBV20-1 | CSARSRTSRYYEQYF
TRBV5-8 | CASSRGQAVGEQYF
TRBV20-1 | CSAIPLEGDMSYTF
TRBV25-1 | CASSEGRGGNNEQFF
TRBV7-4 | CAPPGGAGANVLTF
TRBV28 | CASSLYTSGGSSTDTQYF
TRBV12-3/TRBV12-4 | CASSRTVQPQHF
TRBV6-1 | CASSATSGGAYEQYF
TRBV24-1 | CATSQRQGPDRNIQYF
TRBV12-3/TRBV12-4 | CASSFRGGAETQYF
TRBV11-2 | CASTKSPGQSYNSPLHF
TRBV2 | CASSTTPLETQYF
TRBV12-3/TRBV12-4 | CASSLELANTEAFF
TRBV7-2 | CASSLVPPDRDYPSPSTDTQYF
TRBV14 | CASSQDRGWRQGYGYTF
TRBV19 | CASSIRQQLNTGELFF
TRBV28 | CASTTGGTDYGYTF
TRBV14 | CASSQLGQRNTGELFF
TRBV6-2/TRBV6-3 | CASRVAGGPDTQYF
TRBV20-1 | CSARDGASPTGGLFF
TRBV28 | CASTVQGAMNTEAFF
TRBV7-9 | CASSATGTGHEKLFF
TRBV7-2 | CASSRGGAPIQYF
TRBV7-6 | CASSQGPPYYSNQPQHF
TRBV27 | CASSPGQLSNSNTGELFF
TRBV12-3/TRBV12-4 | CASSPDNYEQYF
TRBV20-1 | CSAARQSYGYTF
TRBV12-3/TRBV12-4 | CASSNGLGYYGYTF
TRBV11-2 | CASSLEGNWDEKLFF
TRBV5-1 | CASSLQEGIAYEQYF
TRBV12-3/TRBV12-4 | CASSSRGRQGNYGYTF
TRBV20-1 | CSARDPRGAKNIQYF
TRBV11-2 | CASSLEPGGIRAFF
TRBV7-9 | CASSLESDAGELFF
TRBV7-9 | CASSLAREGTGEDIAETQYF
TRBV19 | CASSIDGNNEQFF
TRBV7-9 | CATTPERSEAFF
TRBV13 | CASSHQASNKAFF
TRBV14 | CASSQAFGAGADTQYF
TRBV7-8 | CASSKLRQTPSYEQYF
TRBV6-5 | CASSYSWEGAEAFF
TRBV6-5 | CASSYSTQTAYGYTF
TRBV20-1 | CSAPTEMNTEAFF
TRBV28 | CASSLPPYYEQYF
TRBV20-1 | CSAPAPGDETQYF
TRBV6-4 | CASRALGQTNTGELFF
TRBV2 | CASSEGTVGGQPQHF
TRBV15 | CATSRDRLAGSKTQYF